Each of the 20 T cell receptor beta chains below was sequenced from the same sample in a study of regulatory T cells in long-lasting Graves disease (dated by TCRdb to the early 2020s). Library preparation employed multiplex PCR. Sequencing used an Illumina HiSeq 4000. iRepertoire HTBI primers and Arm-PCR amplification of CDR3 regions were used to construct TCR beta libraries. TCRdb trimmed public reads at Q25 via fastp, called clones via MiXCR and kept in-frame beta chains. Each CDR3 protein gets just one entry, which takes the most common genes and DNA from the rows behind it. Within this sample are about 350,000 distinct CDR3 sequences, with around 15% of them counted one time only. The top ten clones comprise over 20% of the sample. The time point label corresponds to: newly diagnosed GD, antithyroid drugs for less than 3 months. For both TCR sequencing and RNA sequencing, RNA was extracted from PBMCs in TRIzol.

Separately, the same data were catalogued under a study of T cells in Graves' hyperthyroidism and ophthalmopathy.

The sample here was peripheral blood mononuclear cells (PBMCs), taken at new diagnosis, from a patient treated with antithyroid drugs. The receptors come from a woman in her late teens or twenties with Graves disease. Donor details come from another sample of the same person, matched by shared clones.

A remark on this clonotype: A far bigger clonotype differs at one base, so this is likely a read error. This chain uses TRBV6-2 or TRBV6-3 with TRBJ2-1; D is possibly TRBD1 or TRBD2 (5 bases each). The germline V gene has CDR1 MNHEY and CDR2 SVGEGT. This CDR3 is built from 18 residues. Deletions cut 5 bases from V and 0 bases from J, with 20 bases between. CDR3 sequence (DNA): TGTGCCAGCAGTGGAGCGGTGGGGCGGTTAATCTCCTACAATGAGCAGTTCTTC. Its protein is CASSGAVGRLISYNEQFF.

The rearrangement uses TRBV7-9 and TRBJ2-3; 13 positions agree with TRBD2. After removal of 5 bases from V and 6 bases from J, the junction contained 8 bases not matched to a gene. CDR3 length equals 16 residues. Germline-derived CDR1 and CDR2 are SEHNR and FQNEAQ (reference sequence). The CDR3 sequence is CASSLRRTSGGDTQYF. CDR3 nucleotide sequence: TGTGCCAGCAGCCTACGGCGGACTAGCGGGGGTGATACGCAGTATTTT.

At least ten counts were recorded for this clonotype. The chain employs TRBV6-5 and TRBJ2-7; no clear D. The CDR3 totals 13 residues. V was clipped by 0 bases and J by 6 bases, with 9 bases between them. Germline assignment: CDR1 MNHEY and CDR2 SVGAGI. The DNA of the CDR3 is TGTGCCAGCAGTTACTCTCCTTCTGGCGAGCAGTACTTC. Protein: CASSYSPSGEQYF.

This clonotype was recorded a few times. The chain has TRBV20-1 and TRBJ2-5; 13 positions agree with TRBD2. The germline V gene has CDR1 DFQATT and CDR2 SNEGSKA (reference sequence). The CDR3 has 19 residues. J lost 3 bases, V lost 1 base, and 14 bases had no gene match. The CDR3 is CSARGTPGLAGSIEETQYF. CDR3 DNA: TGCAGTGCTAGAGGAACCCCGGGACTAGCGGGAAGCATTGAAGAGACCCAGTACTTC.

This clonotype was detected a few times. The chain couples TRBV6-1 to TRBJ2-6; 7 nucleotides line up with TRBD1. CDR1 is MNHNS, CDR2 SASEGT, per germline. The CDR3 loop spans 14 amino acids. V shed 10 bases, J shed 4 bases, and the junction held 7 bases outside the gene matches. CDR3 coding DNA: TGTGCCACACGAGGGGGCTACGGGGCCAACGTCCTGACTTTC. Its protein product is CATRGGYGANVLTF.

The chain links TRBV30 to TRBJ2-7, with 7 bases lining up with TRBD2. The CDR3 runs to 15 residues. J lost 2 bases, V lost 0 bases, and 7 bases had no gene match. In germline, CDR1 is GTSNPN, CDR2 SVGIG (reference sequence). CDR3 protein: CAWSVRGGGTYEQYF. The DNA for the CDR3 is TGTGCCTGGAGTGTACGAGGCGGGGGTACCTACGAGCAGTACTTC.

J is TRBJ2-2 and V is TRBV3-1; D is possibly TRBD2 (6 bases). The germline V gene encodes CDR1 LGHDT and CDR2 YNNKEL (reference sequence). There are 15 residues in the CDR3. V was cut by 4 bases and J by 5 bases, with 14 bases left in between. This CDR3 is CASSLNGAGTGELFF. The CDR3 region has the DNA TGTGCCAGCAGCCTGAACGGGGCGGGAACCGGGGAGCTGTTTTTT.

The gene calls are TRBV6-1 and TRBJ2-6; D is perhaps TRBD2 (5 bases). Germline V gene sequence: CDR1 MNHNS, CDR2 SASEGT. The length of the CDR3 is 16 residues. Trimming left V 3 bases short and J 0 bases short, with 9 bases between. The CDR3 loop is CASSDEGSSGANVLTF. The DNA for the CDR3 is TGTGCCAGCAGTGACGAGGGAAGCTCTGGGGCCAACGTCCTGACTTTC.

J is TRBJ2-1 and V is TRBV10-2; D perhaps matches TRBD2 (5 bases). Germline lookup yields CDR1 WSHSY and CDR2 SAAADI. Deletions cut 3 bases from V and 5 bases from J, with 17 bases between. This CDR3 has 16 residues. CDR3 loop: CASSDRLWRSDNEQFF. CDR3 DNA: TGCGCCAGCAGTGACCGACTATGGCGTTCCGACAATGAGCAGTTCTTC.

The gene calls are TRBV6-1 and TRBJ2-7; tentative D call: TRBD1 (6 bases). Germline V lookup: CDR1 MNHNS, CDR2 SASEGT. The CDR3 length is 15 residues. Trimming pared 3 bases from V and 1 base from J, leaving 13 bases between. The CDR3 protein is CASSDGAGVSYEQYF. CDR3 coding DNA: TGTGCCAGCAGTGACGGGGCAGGGGTTTCCTACGAGCAGTACTTC.

Ten or more counts support this clonotype. CDR3 region: CASSGAGRRETQYF. CDR3 in DNA: TGTGCCAGCAGCGGGGCGGGGAGGCGGGAGACCCAGTACTTC. The chain uses TRBV9 and TRBJ2-5; a weak D match, TRBD2 (6 bases). From germline, CDR1 is SGDLS and CDR2 YYNGEE. The CDR3 length is 14 residues. The V end lost 3 bases, the J end lost 5 bases, and 14 bases lay between the germline ends.

This clonotype was counted ten times or more. The rearrangement links TRBV10-2 to TRBJ1-1; D remains unclear. CDR3 length: 12 amino acids. V was trimmed by 6 bases and J by 7 bases, leaving 12 bases between them. Germline V gene lookup returns CDR1 WSHSY and CDR2 SAAADI. The CDR3 nucleotides are TGCGCCAGCAGCACAGAGAGGCTTGAAGCTTTCTTT. The encoded protein is CASSTERLEAFF.

This clonotype was counted many times. CDR3 sequence reads: CASSPGQGENQPQHF. Written as DNA, the CDR3 is TGTGCCAGCAGTCCCGGACAGGGGGAGAATCAGCCCCAGCATTTT. The J gene is TRBJ1-5, the V gene TRBV27; 10 bases agree with TRBD1. The trim removed 5 bases at V and 4 bases at J, leaving 5 bases unmatched. The CDR3 spans 15 residues. Germline CDR1 MNHEY, CDR2 SMNVEV (reference sequence).

This clonotype was seen more than once but under ten times. The J gene is TRBJ1-6, the V gene TRBV20-1; TRBD1 matches at 10 bases. The CDR3 runs to 15 residues. J was trimmed by 5 bases and V by 6 bases; bases with no gene match: 7. CDR1 is DFQATT, CDR2 SNEGSKA, per germline (reference sequence). The CDR3 bases are TGCAGTGCAAACCCCGGGACAGGGGATAATTCACCCCTCCACTTT. Translating gives CSANPGTGDNSPLHF.

This clonotype was counted ten times or more. The chain couples TRBV6-1 to TRBJ2-2; 8 bases agree with TRBD1. The CDR3 totals 13 residues. CDR1 and CDR2 from the germline V gene are MNHNS and SASEGT. J gave up 3 bases and V 6 bases, and 0 bases lay outside the gene matches. In nucleotides, the CDR3 is TGTGCCAGCAGGACAGGGGACACCGGGGAGCTGTTTTTT. It is translated as CASRTGDTGELFF.

Many counts were recorded for this clonotype. The genes are TRBV2 and TRBJ2-7; D remains unclear. V lost 3 bases and J lost 4, with 1 base in between. The CDR3 covers 10 residues. Germline V lookup: CDR1 SNHLY, CDR2 FYNNEI. Here the CDR3 reads CASSDYEQYF. CDR3 sequence (DNA): TGTGCCAGCAGTGATTACGAGCAGTACTTC.

This clonotype turned up a few times. A much more abundant neighbour one base away suggests this may be a read error. Since the CDR3 does not end with the conserved phenylalanine or tryptophan, this likely comes from a read error. The V call is TRBV11-3, the J call TRBJ2-2, with 12 bases that match TRBD2. Germline CDR1 SGHNT, CDR2 YENEEA. The J segment lost 0 bases and the V segment lost 1 base, leaving 9 bases of the junction unmatched. There are 20 residues in the CDR3. The CDR3 protein is CASSLGLRLAGATNTGELFC. The CDR3 nucleotides are TGTGCCAGCAGCTTAGGTTTGAGACTAGCGGGGGCGACGAACACCGGGGAGCTGTTTTGT.

This clonotype was recorded at least ten times. J is TRBJ2-6 and V is TRBV2; no clear D gene. Germline values: CDR1 SNHLY, CDR2 FYNNEI. The V gene lost 8 bases and the J gene lost 2 bases, with 4 bases spanning the gap. The CDR3 length is 12 residues. Here the CDR3 DNA reads TGTGCCAGCTCTACTGGGGCCAACGTCCTGACTTTC. Protein sequence: CASSTGANVLTF.

This clonotype was observed at least ten times. The V call is TRBV12-3 or TRBV12-4, the J call TRBJ2-7; 7 bases match TRBD1. CDR3 length: 14 residues. V was clipped by 5 bases and J by 0 bases; unmatched bases: 4. This CDR3 is CASSRRDSSYEQYF. In nucleotides, the CDR3 is TGTGCCAGCAGTCGTCGGGACAGCTCCTACGAGCAGTACTTC.

This clonotype has a count of ten or more. The chain couples TRBV28 to TRBJ2-1; 7 bases fit TRBD1. The length of the CDR3 is 18 residues. V lost 0 bases to trimming and J lost 0 bases; unmatched junction nucleotides: 8. CDR1 is MDHEN and CDR2 is SYDVKM in the germline V gene. The CDR3 region is CASSLWVRGGFSYNEQFF. DNA of the CDR3: TGTGCCAGCAGTTTATGGGTAAGAGGGGGCTTCTCCTACAATGAGCAGTTCTTC. The full variable domain, in which reference TRBV28 and TRBJ2-1 provide the parts outside the CDR3, is DVKVTQSSRYLVKRTGEKVFLECVQDMDHENMFWYRQDPGLGLRLIYFSYDVKMKEKGDIPEGYSVSREKKERFSLILESASTNQTSMYLCASSLWVRGGFSYNEQFFGPGTRLTVL.